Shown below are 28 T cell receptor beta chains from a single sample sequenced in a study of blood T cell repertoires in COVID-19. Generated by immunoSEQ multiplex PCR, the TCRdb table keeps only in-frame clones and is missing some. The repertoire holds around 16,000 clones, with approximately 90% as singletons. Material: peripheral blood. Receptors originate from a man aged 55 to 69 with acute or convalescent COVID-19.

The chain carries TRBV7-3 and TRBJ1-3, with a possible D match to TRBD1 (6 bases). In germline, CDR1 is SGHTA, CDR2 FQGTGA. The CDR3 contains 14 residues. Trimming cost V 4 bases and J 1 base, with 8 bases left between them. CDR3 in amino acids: CASSSTGSGNTIYF. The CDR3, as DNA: TGTGCCAGCAGCTCGACAGGTTCTGGAAACACCATATATTTT.

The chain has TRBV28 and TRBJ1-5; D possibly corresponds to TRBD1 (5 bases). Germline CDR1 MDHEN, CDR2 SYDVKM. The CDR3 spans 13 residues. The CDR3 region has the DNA TGTGCTGAAGGGATGGAGGGGAATCAGCCCCAGCATTTT. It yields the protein CAEGMEGNQPQHF.

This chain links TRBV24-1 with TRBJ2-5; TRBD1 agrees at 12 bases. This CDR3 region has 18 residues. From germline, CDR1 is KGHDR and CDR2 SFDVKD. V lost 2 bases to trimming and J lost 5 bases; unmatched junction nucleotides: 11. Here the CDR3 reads CATSDSRSGQGASETQYF. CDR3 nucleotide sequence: TGTGCCACCAGTGATTCCCGATCGGGACAGGGGGCGAGCGAGACCCAGTACTTC.

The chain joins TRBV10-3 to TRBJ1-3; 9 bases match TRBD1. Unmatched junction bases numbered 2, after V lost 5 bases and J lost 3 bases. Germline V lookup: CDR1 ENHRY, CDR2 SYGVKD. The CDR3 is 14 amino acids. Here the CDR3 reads CAISSGQGGNTIYF. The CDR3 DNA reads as TGTGCCATCAGTTCGGGACAGGGTGGAAACACCATATATTTT.

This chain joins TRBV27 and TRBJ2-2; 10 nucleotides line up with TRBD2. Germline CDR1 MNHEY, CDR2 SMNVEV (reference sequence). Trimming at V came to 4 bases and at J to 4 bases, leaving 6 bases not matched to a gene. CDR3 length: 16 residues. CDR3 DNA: TGTGCCAGCAGTTCTCCAGCGGGGGGGCCCACCGGGGAGCTGTTTTTT. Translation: CASSSPAGGPTGELFF.

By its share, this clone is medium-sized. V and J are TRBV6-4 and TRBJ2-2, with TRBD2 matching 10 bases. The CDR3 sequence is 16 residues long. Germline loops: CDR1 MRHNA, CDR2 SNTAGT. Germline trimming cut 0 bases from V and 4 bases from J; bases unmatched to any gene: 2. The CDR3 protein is CASSDSASGGTGELFF. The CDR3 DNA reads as TGTGCCAGCAGTGACTCGGCTAGCGGGGGCACCGGGGAGCTGTTTTTT.

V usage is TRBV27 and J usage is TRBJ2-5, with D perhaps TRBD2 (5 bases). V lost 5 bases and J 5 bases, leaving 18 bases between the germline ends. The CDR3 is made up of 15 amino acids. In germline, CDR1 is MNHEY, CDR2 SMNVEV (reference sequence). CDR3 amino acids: CASSPASSSGETQYF. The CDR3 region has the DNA TGTGCCAGCAGTCCCGCTTCTAGCTCGGGGGAGACCCAGTACTTC.

CDR3 DNA sequence: TGTGCCAGCAGCTCAAAGGGGCAACAGGGCCTCTTTTTT. It codes for CASSSKGQQGLFF. This chain connects TRBV7-9 to TRBJ1-4; D is perhaps TRBD1 (6 bases). Trimming removed 4 bases from V and 17 bases from J, with 20 bases in between. The CDR3 is 13 amino acids. Germline values: CDR1 SEHNR, CDR2 FQNEAQ (reference sequence).

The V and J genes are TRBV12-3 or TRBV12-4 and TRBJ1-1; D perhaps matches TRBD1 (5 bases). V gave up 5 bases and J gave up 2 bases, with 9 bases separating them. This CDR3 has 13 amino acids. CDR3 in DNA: TGTGCCAGCAGTATACAGGCAAACACTGAAGCTTTCTTT. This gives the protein CASSIQANTEAFF.

CDR3 protein: CASSLRGGTSANTGELFF. For the CDR3, the DNA is TGTGCCAGCAGCTTAAGGGGTGGGACTAGCGCGAACACCGGGGAGCTGTTTTTT. V usage is TRBV7-3 and J usage is TRBJ2-2, with 10 bases matching TRBD2. CDR3 length equals 18 residues. The V gene's germline CDR1 is SGHTA and CDR2 FQGTGA. The trim removed 1 base at V and 0 bases at J, leaving 5 bases unmatched. The full variable domain, with the rest looked up from reference TRBV7-3 and TRBJ2-2, is GAGVSQTPSNKVTEKGKYVELRCDPISGHTALYWYRQSLGQGPEFLIYFQGTGAADDSGLPNDRFFAVRPEGSVSTLKIQRTERGDSAVYLCASSLRGGTSANTGELFFGEGSRLTVL.

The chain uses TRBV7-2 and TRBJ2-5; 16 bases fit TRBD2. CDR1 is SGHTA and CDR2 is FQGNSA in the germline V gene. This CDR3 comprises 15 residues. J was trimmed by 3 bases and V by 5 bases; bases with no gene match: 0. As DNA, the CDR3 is TGTGCCAGCAGCGGGACTAGCGGGAGGGAAGAGACCCAGTACTTC. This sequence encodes CASSGTSGREETQYF.

The DNA for the CDR3 is TGTGCCAGCAGCTTGGACAGGACAGGGGGACTTGGAAACACCATATATTTT. Amino acid sequence: CASSLDRTGGLGNTIYF. The chain combines TRBV5-4 with TRBJ1-3; 10 nucleotides match TRBD1. Germline CDR1 is SGHNT and CDR2 is YYREEE (reference sequence). The CDR3 sequence is 17 residues long. The V gene end was trimmed by 0 bases and the J gene end by 3 bases; junction bases not matched to a gene: 6.

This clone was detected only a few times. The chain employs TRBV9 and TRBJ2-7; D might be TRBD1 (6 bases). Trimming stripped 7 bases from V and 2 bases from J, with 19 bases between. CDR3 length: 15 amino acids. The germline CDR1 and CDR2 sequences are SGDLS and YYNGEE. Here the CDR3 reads CASSNGVGGTYEQYF. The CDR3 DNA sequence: TGTGCCAGCTCTAATGGGGTAGGGGGTACCTACGAGCAGTACTTC.

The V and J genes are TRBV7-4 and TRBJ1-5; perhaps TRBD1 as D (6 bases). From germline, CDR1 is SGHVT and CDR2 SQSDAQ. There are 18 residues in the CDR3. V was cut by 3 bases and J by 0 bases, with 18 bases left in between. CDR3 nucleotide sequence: TGTGCCAGCAGCTTCGTTTGTTTGGACAGCTATAGCAATCAGCCCCAGCATTTT. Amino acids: CASSFVCLDSYSNQPQHF.

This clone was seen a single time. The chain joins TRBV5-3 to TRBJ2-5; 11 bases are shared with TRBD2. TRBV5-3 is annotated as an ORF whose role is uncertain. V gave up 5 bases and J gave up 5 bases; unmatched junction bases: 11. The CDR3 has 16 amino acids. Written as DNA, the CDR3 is TGTGCCAGAAGGGCTAATAGCGGGAGGGCCCAGGAGACCCAGTACTTC. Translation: CARRANSGRAQETQYF.

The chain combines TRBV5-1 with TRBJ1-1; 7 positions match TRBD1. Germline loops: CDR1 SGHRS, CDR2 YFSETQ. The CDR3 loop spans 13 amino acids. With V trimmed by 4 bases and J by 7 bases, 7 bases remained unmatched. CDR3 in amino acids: CASSPGQDLEAFF. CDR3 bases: TGCGCCAGCAGCCCCGGACAGGACCTTGAAGCTTTCTTT.

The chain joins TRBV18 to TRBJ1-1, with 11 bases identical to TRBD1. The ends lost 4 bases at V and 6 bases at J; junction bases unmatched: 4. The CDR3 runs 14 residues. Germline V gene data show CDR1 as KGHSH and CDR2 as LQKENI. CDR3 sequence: CASSLGQGAPEAFF. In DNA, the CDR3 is TGTGCCAGCTCACTCGGACAGGGGGCTCCTGAAGCTTTCTTT.

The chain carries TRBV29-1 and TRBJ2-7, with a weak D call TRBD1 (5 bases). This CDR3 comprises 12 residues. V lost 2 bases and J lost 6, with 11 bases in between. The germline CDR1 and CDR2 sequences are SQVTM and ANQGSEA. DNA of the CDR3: TGCAGCGTTGAACCAGGGCCGGGCGAGCAGTACTTC. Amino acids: CSVEPGPGEQYF.

CDR3 coding DNA: TGTGCCAGCAGCGGGGTCGGGGGGGCCCAAGGAGAGACCCAGTACTTC. Residues: CASSGVGGAQGETQYF. The chain recombines TRBV7-9 with TRBJ2-5, with 8 bases that match TRBD2. CDR3 length: 16 residues. In germline, CDR1 is SEHNR, CDR2 FQNEAQ (reference sequence). V trimming: 5 bases; J trimming: 4 bases; junction bases outside the gene matches: 12.

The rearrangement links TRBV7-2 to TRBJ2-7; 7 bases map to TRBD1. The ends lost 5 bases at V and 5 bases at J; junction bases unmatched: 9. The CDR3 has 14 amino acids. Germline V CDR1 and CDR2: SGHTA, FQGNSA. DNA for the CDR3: TGTGCCAGCAGCCTAATGACAGGGAACCACGAGCAGTACTTC. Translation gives CASSLMTGNHEQYF.

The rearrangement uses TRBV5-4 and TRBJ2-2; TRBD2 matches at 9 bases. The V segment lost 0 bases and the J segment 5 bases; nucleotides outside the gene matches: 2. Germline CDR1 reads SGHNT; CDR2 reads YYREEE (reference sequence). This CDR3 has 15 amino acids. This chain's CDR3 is CASSLVSGRTGELFF. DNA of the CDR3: TGTGCCAGCAGCTTGGTGAGCGGGAGGACCGGGGAGCTGTTTTTT.

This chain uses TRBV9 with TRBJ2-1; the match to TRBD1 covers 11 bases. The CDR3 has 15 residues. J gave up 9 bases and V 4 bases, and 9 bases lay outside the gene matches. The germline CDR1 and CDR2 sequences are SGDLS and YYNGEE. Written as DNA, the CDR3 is TGTGCCAGCAGCAACCCGGGACAGGGGGTCTTTGAGCAGTTCTTC. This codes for CASSNPGQGVFEQFF.

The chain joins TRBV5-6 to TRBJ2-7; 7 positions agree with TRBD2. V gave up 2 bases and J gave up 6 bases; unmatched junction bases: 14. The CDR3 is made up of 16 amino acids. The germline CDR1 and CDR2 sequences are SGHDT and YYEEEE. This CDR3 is CASSLLSGTRRGEQYF. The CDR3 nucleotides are TGTGCCAGCAGCTTATTAAGCGGGACGAGAAGGGGCGAGCAGTACTTC.

CDR3 sequence (DNA): TGTGCCAGCAGCTTAGGGACTAGCGGGAGCAATGAGCAGTTCTTC. It encodes CASSLGTSGSNEQFF. V gene TRBV11-1 combines with J gene TRBJ2-1; TRBD2 matches 13 bases. Germline trimming cut 1 base from V and 6 bases from J; bases unmatched to any gene: 0. This CDR3 spans 15 amino acids. The germline V gene encodes CDR1 SGHAT and CDR2 FQDESV (reference sequence).

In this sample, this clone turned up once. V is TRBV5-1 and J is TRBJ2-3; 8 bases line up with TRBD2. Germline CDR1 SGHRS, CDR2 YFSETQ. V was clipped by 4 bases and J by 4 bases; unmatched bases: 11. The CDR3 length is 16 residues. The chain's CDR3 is CASSREGVVGADTQYF. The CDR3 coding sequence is TGCGCCAGCAGCCGGGAGGGGGTCGTAGGGGCAGATACGCAGTATTTT.

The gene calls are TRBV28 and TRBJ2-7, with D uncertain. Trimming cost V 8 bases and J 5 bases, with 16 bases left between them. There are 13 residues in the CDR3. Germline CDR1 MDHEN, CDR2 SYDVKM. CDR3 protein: CASGRPLTHEQYF. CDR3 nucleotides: TGTGCCAGCGGGCGTCCCTTAACCCACGAGCAGTACTTC.

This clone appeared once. The CDR3 region is CASSFPGTAETQYF. The CDR3 DNA reads as TGTGCCAGCAGCTTTCCGGGGACAGCAGAGACCCAGTACTTC. The V and J genes are TRBV28 and TRBJ2-5; 7 bases map to TRBD1. The CDR3 totals 14 residues. J gave up 4 bases and V 6 bases, and 8 bases lay outside the gene matches. The V gene's germline CDR1 is MDHEN and CDR2 SYDVKM.

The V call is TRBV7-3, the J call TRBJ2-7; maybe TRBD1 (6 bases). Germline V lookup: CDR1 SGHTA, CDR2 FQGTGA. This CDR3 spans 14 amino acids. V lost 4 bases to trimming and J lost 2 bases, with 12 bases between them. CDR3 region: CASSYLTGTYEQYF. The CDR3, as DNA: TGTGCCAGCAGCTATCTGACAGGAACCTACGAGCAGTACTTC. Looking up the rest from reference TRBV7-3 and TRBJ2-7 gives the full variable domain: GAGVSQTPSNKVTEKGKYVELRCDPISGHTALYWYRQSLGQGPEFLIYFQGTGAADDSGLPNDRFFAVRPEGSVSTLKIQRTERGDSAVYLCASSYLTGTYEQYFGPGTRLTVT.